The 24 T cell receptor beta chains in this list originate from one sample, sequenced in a study of T cell repertoires in cytomegalovirus infection. Via MiXCR, TCRdb re-called the reads, giving one row per CDR3 protein. The table includes roughly 230,000 distinct CDR3 sequences, over 9% detected once. The material sequenced was PBMCs. These receptors all come from a human donor in good health (CMV status not recorded). Some clones in this sample may be carry-over from other donors' samples.

This clonotype was counted at least ten times. This chain links TRBV6-2 or TRBV6-3 with TRBJ2-1; 10 bases align to TRBD2. This CDR3 spans 14 amino acids. The V and J ends lost 6 bases and 4 bases, in that order; junction bases with no gene match: 3. Germline values: CDR1 MNHEY, CDR2 SVGEGT. The CDR3 DNA sequence: TGTGCCAGCAGAGGACTAGCGGTATACAATGAGCAGTTCTTC. It is translated as CASRGLAVYNEQFF.

This clonotype was picked up many times. The chain uses TRBV7-2 and TRBJ2-2, with D possibly TRBD1 on 7 matching bases. Germline assignment: CDR1 SGHTA and CDR2 FQGNSA. This CDR3 region has 18 residues. V was shortened by 2 bases and J by 0 bases, with 16 bases between the two germline ends. CDR3 residues: CASSLRGRGQTNTGELFF. As DNA, the CDR3 is TGTGCCAGCAGCTTAAGAGGGCGGGGACAGACGAACACCGGGGAGCTGTTTTTT.

This clonotype was recorded many times. V gene TRBV7-9 combines with J gene TRBJ2-7; D gene ambiguous. Germline V gene lookup returns CDR1 SEHNR and CDR2 FQNEAQ (reference sequence). The CDR3 runs to 14 residues. The V and J ends lost 1 base and 2 bases respectively, with 9 bases between them. The CDR3 loop is CASSLGSVAYEQYF. The CDR3 DNA reads as TGTGCCAGCAGCTTAGGCAGTGTTGCCTACGAGCAGTACTTC.

This clonotype appeared many times. This chain connects TRBV7-8 to TRBJ1-4, with 7 bases that match TRBD1. Germline values: CDR1 SGHVS, CDR2 FQNEAQ. J was trimmed by 8 bases and V by 5 bases; bases with no gene match: 8. The CDR3 extends over 14 amino acids. CDR3 amino acids: CASSQGDGGEKLFF. CDR3 coding DNA: TGTGCCAGCAGCCAGGGGGATGGGGGAGAAAAACTGTTTTTT. The whole variable domain, remainder taken from reference TRBV7-8 and TRBJ1-4, is GAGVSQSPRYKVAKRGQDVALRCDPISGHVSLFWYQQALGQGPEFLTYFQNEAQLDKSGLPSDRFFAERPEGSVSTLKIQRTQQEDSAVYLCASSQGDGGEKLFFGSGTQLSVL.

This clonotype was seen ten or more times. The chain has TRBV7-6 and TRBJ1-4; the D is unclear. V lost 0 bases to trimming and J lost 2 bases, with 13 bases between them. This CDR3 is built from 17 residues. Germline lookup yields CDR1 SGHVS and CDR2 FNYEAQ. The CDR3 nucleotides are TGTGCCAGCAGCTTAGCGGGGATGCGGTCCACTAATGAAAAACTGTTTTTT. Encoded protein: CASSLAGMRSTNEKLFF. Full variable domain (remainder filled in from reference TRBV7-6 and TRBJ1-4): GAGVSQSPRYKVTKRGQDVALRCDPISGHVSLYWYRQALGQGPEFLTYFNYEAQQDKSGLPNDRFSAERPEGSISTLTIQRTEQRDSAMYRCASSLAGMRSTNEKLFFGSGTQLSVL.

This clonotype was recorded many times. The chain is built from TRBV7-9 and TRBJ1-2; D not resolved. The CDR3 consists of 13 residues. Trimming took 3 bases from V and 8 from J, leaving 13 bases between them. The germline gives CDR1 SEHNR, CDR2 FQNEAQ (reference sequence). CDR3 region: CASSFATRGGYTF. The CDR3 DNA is TGTGCCAGCAGCTTTGCGACCCGGGGAGGCTACACCTTC.

This clonotype was recorded many times. The chain links TRBV7-2 to TRBJ1-3; D ambiguous. Germline loops: CDR1 SGHTA, CDR2 FQGNSA. The CDR3 spans 11 residues. V was shortened by 2 bases and J by 6 bases, with 2 bases between the two germline ends. CDR3: CASSLTNTIYF. In DNA, the CDR3 is TGTGCCAGCAGCTTAACAAACACCATATATTTT.

The chain links TRBV6-2 or TRBV6-3 to TRBJ2-7; D perhaps matches TRBD2 (5 bases). Germline CDR1 and CDR2: MNHEY and SVGEGT. Trimming shortened V by 5 bases and J by 3 bases, and 14 bases separated the two germline ends. There are 14 residues in the CDR3. Here the CDR3 reads CASSSGREIYEQYF. CDR3 nucleotides: TGTGCCAGCAGTAGCGGACGGGAAATCTACGAGCAGTACTTC.

Ten or more counts support this clonotype. V gene TRBV28 combines with J gene TRBJ2-7; no firm D call. V lost 1 base and J 3 bases, leaving 7 bases between the germline ends. The CDR3 contains 13 residues. CDR1 and CDR2 (germline): MDHEN, SYDVKM. CDR3 bases: TGTGCCAGCAGTTTATCGACAAACTACGAGCAGTACTTC. Its translation is CASSLSTNYEQYF. The full variable domain, rest sourced from reference TRBV28 and TRBJ2-7, is DVKVTQSSRYLVKRTGEKVFLECVQDMDHENMFWYRQDPGLGLRLIYFSYDVKMKEKGDIPEGYSVSREKKERFSLILESASTNQTSMYLCASSLSTNYEQYFGPGTRLTVT.

Many counts were recorded for this clonotype. The chain recombines TRBV7-2 with TRBJ2-2, with 9 bases lining up with TRBD2. This CDR3 is built from 17 residues. Germline loops: CDR1 SGHTA, CDR2 FQGNSA. Trimming cost V 5 bases and J 3 bases; bases outside gene matches: 10. The CDR3 sequence: CASSQSGLAQHTGELFF. DNA of the CDR3: TGTGCCAGCAGCCAGTCCGGACTAGCGCAACACACCGGGGAGCTGTTTTTT.

The V gene is TRBV18, the J gene TRBJ2-2, with 8 positions matching TRBD1. The CDR3 sequence is 16 residues long. V was pared by 4 bases and J by 4 bases, with 8 bases of the junction left unmatched. Germline-derived CDR1 and CDR2 are KGHSH and LQKENI. CDR3 sequence: CASSLDRDEGTGELFF. CDR3 nucleotides: TGTGCCAGCTCACTGGACAGGGATGAGGGCACCGGGGAGCTGTTTTTT. Combining the CDR3 with reference TRBV18 and TRBJ2-2 gives the whole variable domain NAGVMQNPRHLVRRRGQEARLRCSPMKGHSHVYWYRQLPEEGLKFMVYLQKENIIDESGMPKERFSAEFPKEGPSILRIQQVVRGDSAAYFCASSLDRDEGTGELFFGEGSRLTVL.

The genes are TRBV19 and TRBJ2-4; D could derive from TRBD1 or TRBD2 (6 bases each). Trimming removed 8 bases at V and 7 bases at J, with 18 bases between. CDR1 and CDR2 from the germline V gene are LNHDA and SQIVND (reference sequence). The CDR3 consists of 14 residues. As DNA, the CDR3 is TGTGCCAGTCGGGGGCTTCAATGGGGGAACATTCAGTACTTC. Translated, it gives CASRGLQWGNIQYF.

As DNA, the CDR3 is TGTGCCAGCAGTCCGGGACAGTCACGGCGGGAGCAGTACTTC. Encoded protein: CASSPGQSRREQYF. The chain uses TRBV14 and TRBJ2-7; 7 bases fit TRBD1. The germline V gene encodes CDR1 SGHDN and CDR2 FVKESK. There are 14 residues in the CDR3. J was trimmed by 7 bases and V by 6 bases; bases with no gene match: 12.

This clonotype was found many times. The V and J genes are TRBV7-2 and TRBJ1-6; D may be TRBD1 (5 bases). The CDR3 spans 15 residues. The V end was cut by 1 base, the J end by 5 bases, with 9 bases between. Germline CDR1 and CDR2: SGHTA and FQGNSA. Here the CDR3 reads CASSLGGADNSPLHF. The CDR3 DNA sequence: TGTGCCAGCAGCTTAGGAGGGGCCGATAATTCACCCCTCCACTTT.

This clonotype was seen only a few times. This chain links TRBV29-1 with TRBJ1-2; 9 bases match TRBD1. CDR3 length equals 13 residues. V was clipped by 5 bases and J by 6 bases; unmatched bases: 7. Germline V lookup: CDR1 SQVTM, CDR2 ANQGSEA. The CDR3 sequence: CSVKTGGAHGYTF. Written as DNA, the CDR3 is TGCAGCGTTAAAACAGGGGGCGCACATGGCTACACCTTC.

In this sample, this clonotype turned up many times. The chain joins TRBV7-7 to TRBJ2-1; a weak D match, TRBD1 (6 bases). This CDR3 region has 13 residues. CDR1 is SSHAT and CDR2 is FNYEAQ in the germline V gene (reference sequence). Trimming shortened V by 3 bases and J by 8 bases, and 11 bases separated the two germline ends. The CDR3 spells CASSFSGAHEQFF. CDR3 in DNA: TGTGCCAGCAGCTTCTCAGGGGCCCATGAGCAGTTCTTC.

This clonotype was seen many times. CDR3 in DNA: TGTGCCAGCAGCTTAAGCAGGGGGCAAGGAAACACCATATATTTT. Its translation: CASSLSRGQGNTIYF. The chain uses TRBV7-2 and TRBJ1-3, with TRBD1 matching over 8 bases. Trimming took 2 bases from V and 4 from J; bases not matched to a gene: 4. This CDR3 contains 15 residues. Germline loops: CDR1 SGHTA, CDR2 FQGNSA.

This clonotype was found a few times. The genes are TRBV7-2 and TRBJ2-5, with 8 bases matching TRBD2. The V segment lost 2 bases and the J segment 2 bases; nucleotides outside the gene matches: 10. This CDR3 comprises 17 residues. CDR1 is SGHTA and CDR2 is FQGNSA in the germline V gene. CDR3 in DNA: TGTGCCAGCAGCTTAAAACAACCGGGACTAGGTCAAGAGACCCAGTACTTC. Residues: CASSLKQPGLGQETQYF.

The table lists this clonotype with many counts. The chain is built from TRBV6-4 and TRBJ1-5; the D gene is possibly TRBD1 (5 bases). The CDR3 spans 15 residues. The germline CDR1 and CDR2 sequences are MRHNA and SNTAGT. V was cut by 7 bases and J by 0 bases, with 13 bases left in between. CDR3 in amino acids: CASKETVYSNQPQHF. The CDR3 nucleotides are TGTGCCAGCAAAGAGACAGTCTATAGCAATCAGCCCCAGCATTTT.

This clonotype has just a few counts. The chain links TRBV7-4 to TRBJ1-1; 7 positions match TRBD1. V shed 1 base and J 9 bases; nucleotides not matched to a gene: 2. The CDR3 sequence is 12 residues long. Germline V gene lookup returns CDR1 SGHVT and CDR2 SQSDAQ. This chain's CDR3 is CASSLGDSQAFF. The CDR3 bases are TGTGCCAGCAGCTTAGGGGACAGTCAAGCTTTCTTT.

This clonotype has a handful of counts. The rearrangement uses TRBV5-1 and TRBJ1-1; possible D gene TRBD1, 6 bases. The V gene's germline CDR1 is SGHRS and CDR2 YFSETQ. V dropped 0 bases and J dropped 6 bases, with 15 bases sitting between them. This CDR3 is 15 amino acids long. The CDR3: CASSLGDTQWAEAFF. The CDR3 nucleotides are TGCGCCAGCAGCTTGGGGGACACCCAATGGGCTGAAGCTTTCTTT.

This clonotype was recorded at least ten times. The chain links TRBV14 to TRBJ1-1; a weak D match, TRBD1 (6 bases). The CDR3 consists of 16 residues. V dropped 1 base and J dropped 0 bases, with 12 bases sitting between them. Germline values: CDR1 SGHDN, CDR2 FVKESK. CDR3 nucleotides: TGTGCCAGCAGCCAAGGAGGGGCAGGGGTGAACACTGAAGCTTTCTTT. Protein sequence: CASSQGGAGVNTEAFF.

This clonotype has only a few counts. The rearrangement joins TRBV2 to TRBJ1-2; 11 nucleotides line up with TRBD1. J gave up 7 bases and V 5 bases, and 6 bases lay outside the gene matches. The CDR3 is 14 amino acids. Germline CDR1 is SNHLY and CDR2 is FYNNEI. CDR3 coding DNA: TGTGCCAGCAGTACCGGGACAGGGGGATCTGGCTACACCTTC. Protein sequence: CASSTGTGGSGYTF.

This clonotype was counted between two and nine times. The DNA of the CDR3 is TGCAGCGGGACAGGGTTCACAGATACGCAGTATTTT. Residues: CSGTGFTDTQYF. The gene calls are TRBV29-1 and TRBJ2-3, with 8 bases aligning to TRBD1. Germline CDR1 and CDR2: SQVTM and ANQGSEA. J was trimmed by 2 bases and V by 7 bases; bases with no gene match: 2. The CDR3 runs 12 residues.